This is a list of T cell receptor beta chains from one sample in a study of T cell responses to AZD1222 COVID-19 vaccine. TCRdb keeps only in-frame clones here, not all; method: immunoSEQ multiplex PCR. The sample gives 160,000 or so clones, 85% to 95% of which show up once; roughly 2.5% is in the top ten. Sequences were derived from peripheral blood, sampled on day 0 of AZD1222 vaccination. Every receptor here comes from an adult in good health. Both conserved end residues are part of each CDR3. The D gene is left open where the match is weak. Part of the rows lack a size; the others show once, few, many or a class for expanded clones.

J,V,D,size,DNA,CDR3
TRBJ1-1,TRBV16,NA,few,TGTGCCAGCAGCCAATCGGGGTTTGGGTCCACTGAAGCTTTCTTT,CASSQSGFGSTEAFF
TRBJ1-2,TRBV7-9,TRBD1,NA,TGTGCCAGCAGCTTTCCTCCCGGGACAGGGGAGACCTACACCTTC,CASSFPPGTGETYTF
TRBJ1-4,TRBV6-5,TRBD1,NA,TGTGCCAGCCGGACAGGGGGGAATGAAAAACTGTTTTTT,CASRTGGNEKLFF
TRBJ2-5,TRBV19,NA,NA,TGTGCCAGTAGTATAGCTCCTGGTGAGGAGACCCAGTACTTC,CASSIAPGEETQYF
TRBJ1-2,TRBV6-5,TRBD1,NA,TGTGCCAGCCGAGAGGGACAGGGTGGCCGCTATGGCTACACCTTC,CASREGQGGRYGYTF
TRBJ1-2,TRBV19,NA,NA,TGTGCCAGTAGTCCAGGGGTAATCGGTAACTATGGCTACACCTTC,CASSPGVIGNYGYTF
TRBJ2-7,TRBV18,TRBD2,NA,TGTGCCAGCTCACCAGTCGGTGGCGCTAGCGGGTACGAGCAGTACTTC,CASSPVGGASGYEQYF
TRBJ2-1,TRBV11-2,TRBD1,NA,TGTGCCAGCAGCCAGCAACAGGGGAACGTCTACAATGAGCAGTTCTTC,CASSQQQGNVYNEQFF
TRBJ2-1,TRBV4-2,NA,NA,TGTGCCAGCAGCCCCGCAATGGGGCTAGACATCTTCGATGAGCAGTTCTTC,CASSPAMGLDIFDEQFF
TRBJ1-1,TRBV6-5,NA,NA,TGTGCCAGCGACGGCCGGACACCGAACACTGAAGCTTTCTTT,CASDGRTPNTEAFF
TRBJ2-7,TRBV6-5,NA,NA,TGTGCCAGCACCGTCCCGCCCGTCGGGCAGTACTTC,CASTVPPVGQYF
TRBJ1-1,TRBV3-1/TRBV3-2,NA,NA,TGTGCCAGCAGCCAAGACATCGGGCGGGGTCTGAACACTGAAGCTTTCTTT,CASSQDIGRGLNTEAFF
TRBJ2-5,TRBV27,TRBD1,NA,TGTGCCAGCAGTTGGACAGGGGGAATGGAGACCCAGTACTTC,CASSWTGGMETQYF
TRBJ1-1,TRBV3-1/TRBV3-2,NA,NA,TGTGCCAGCACCCGGACAAGGAACACTGAAGCTTTCTTT,CASTRTRNTEAFF
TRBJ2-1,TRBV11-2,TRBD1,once,TGTGCCAGCAGCTTAGGGCCCGGGACAGGGGACAATGAGCAGTTCTTC,CASSLGPGTGDNEQFF
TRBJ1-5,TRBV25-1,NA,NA,TGTGCCAGCAGTGAGAATCTAAATCAGCCCCAGCATTTT,CASSENLNQPQHF
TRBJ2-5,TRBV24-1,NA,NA,TGTGCCACCAGGCCAAAGCGAGGGACCCAAGAGACCCAGTACTTC,CATRPKRGTQETQYF
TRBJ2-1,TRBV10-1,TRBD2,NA,TGCGCCAGCAGTGAGAGGTCTAGCGGGGGAATTTACAATGAGCAGTTCTTC,CASSERSSGGIYNEQFF
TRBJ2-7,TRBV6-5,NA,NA,TGTGCCAGCAGTTACACGAGGAATTCCTACGAGCAGTACTTC,CASSYTRNSYEQYF
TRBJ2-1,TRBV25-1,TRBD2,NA,TGTGCCAGCAGTGAACCTCTACTAGCGGGAGTTGGCGATGAGCAGTTCTTC,CASSEPLLAGVGDEQFF
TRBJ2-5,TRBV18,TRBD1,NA,TGTGCCAGCTCACCCGGGGACAGCCTCTTCGAGACCCAGTACTTC,CASSPGDSLFETQYF
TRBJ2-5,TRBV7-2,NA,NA,TGTGCCAGCAGCTTAGCGGGTCAGGGGCTGGAGACCCAGTACTTC,CASSLAGQGLETQYF
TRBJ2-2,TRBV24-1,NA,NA,TGTGCCACCAGTGATTACACCGGGGAGCTGTTTTTT,CATSDYTGELFF
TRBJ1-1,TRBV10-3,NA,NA,TGTGCCACGCTAGGGGCGGGAGACACTGAAGCTTTCTTT,CATLGAGDTEAFF
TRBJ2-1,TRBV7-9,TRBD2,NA,TGTGCCAGCAGCCCTATATTGGGACTAGCGGGAGCGTTTGAGCAGTTCTTC,CASSPILGLAGAFEQFF
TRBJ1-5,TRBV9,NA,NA,TGTGCCAGCAGCGTAGAACCTACAGGTCAGCCCCAGCATTTT,CASSVEPTGQPQHF
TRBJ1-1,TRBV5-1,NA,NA,TGCGCCAGCAGCTTGCGGGGGGCCAGCTCGGACACTGAAGCTTTCTTT,CASSLRGASSDTEAFF
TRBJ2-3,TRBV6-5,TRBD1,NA,TGTGCCAGCTCCGGGACAGTTAGCACAGATACGCAGTATTTT,CASSGTVSTDTQYF
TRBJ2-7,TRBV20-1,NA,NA,TGCAGTGCTCCCGAGGGGGGCGAGCAGTACTTC,CSAPEGGEQYF
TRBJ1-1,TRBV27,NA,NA,TGTGCCAGCAGTTTGGCAGCTGGGTCGCGGGCTTTCTTT,CASSLAAGSRAFF
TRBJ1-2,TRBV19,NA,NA,TGTGCCAGTAGTATAGGAGGAGAAAGCTATGGCTACACCTTC,CASSIGGESYGYTF
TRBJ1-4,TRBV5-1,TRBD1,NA,TGCGCCAGCAGCTTGGCCCCTTGGGACAGGTTAAATGAAAAACTGTTTTTT,CASSLAPWDRLNEKLFF
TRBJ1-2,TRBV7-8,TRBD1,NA,TGTGCCAGCAGCTTTCTCCGGACAGGGCCCAACTATGGCTACACCTTC,CASSFLRTGPNYGYTF
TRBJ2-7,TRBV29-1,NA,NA,TGCAGCGTCAAACAAGGCTACGAGCAGTACTTC,CSVKQGYEQYF
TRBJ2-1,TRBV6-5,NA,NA,TGTGCCAGCAGTTCCACCCCGGGCTTGAATGAGCAGTTCTTC,CASSSTPGLNEQFF
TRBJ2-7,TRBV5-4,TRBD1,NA,TGTGCCAGCAGCTTGGCCAAGGGACAGGGTAGTCCCGAGCAGTACTTC,CASSLAKGQGSPEQYF
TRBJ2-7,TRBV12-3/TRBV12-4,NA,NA,TGTGCCAGCAGAGAGGCAGGGACCTACGAGCAGTACTTC,CASREAGTYEQYF
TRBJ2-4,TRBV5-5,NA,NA,TGTGCCAGCAGCTGGGGGGAAGGTGAACTAGCCAAAAACATTCAGTACTTC,CASSWGEGELAKNIQYF
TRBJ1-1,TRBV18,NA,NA,TGTGCCACCACACGTACCGGGGCTCTGAACACTGAAGCTTTCTTT,CATTRTGALNTEAFF
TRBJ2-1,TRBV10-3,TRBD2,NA,TGTGCCATCAGTGAGTCGTTCGGGACTAGGGACTACAATGAGCAGTTCTTC,CAISESFGTRDYNEQFF